This TCR beta chain was sequenced for a study of T cells in Graves' hyperthyroidism and ophthalmopathy (dated by TCRdb to between 2018 and 2020). Context from the whole study: Peripheral blood was collected at initial diagnosis, before any treatment. According to the paper, TCR Vbeta CDR3 sequencing was carried out on over 130 peripheral blood samples, which came from fewer than 50 ophthalmopathy, under 85 hyperthyroidism and about 17 progressor patients. Whether ophthalmopathy could be predicted prospectively was tested in an independent validation cohort made up of roughly 19 hyperthyroidism patients plus 17 patients who later progressed to ophthalmopathy. After sampling, hyperthyroidism patients received methimazole starting at 30 mg daily, and ophthalmopathy patients received high-dose intravenous methylprednisolone. The 100 discovery patients were randomly split 7:3 into training and test sets. A discovery cohort of around 98 patients, roughly 43 with Graves' ophthalmopathy and 57 with stable Graves' hyperthyroidism, was used to find distinguishing TCR V-J signatures. Thyroid tissue and blood T-cell repertoires from over 5 Graves' hyperthyroidism patients were also compared in the study. What the study reported, not specific to this receptor: In validation, progression to ophthalmopathy was predicted by the model with roughly 69% sensitivity and 72.22% specificity, a median of 6.5 months before onset. Sample size was not statistically predetermined, and investigators were not blinded to group allocation. A 13 V-J signature model separated ophthalmopathy from stable hyperthyroidism, with 87.88% sensitivity and just under 84% specificity in cross-validation and 80%/75% in testing. Blood samples also contained most of the expanded thyroid clonotypes (frequency above 0.001), which suggests that blood repertoires may reflect thyroid immune responses.

The TCR beta CDR3 regions were amplified from RNA transcripts. The TCR CDR3 was subjected to a first round of RT-PCR using the HTBI primer set and the Qiagen OneStep RT-PCR kit. Libraries were constructed in a second round of multiplex PCR, after which size selection and purification were performed. The libraries were sequenced on an Illumina HiSeq2000 using paired-end 100 bp reads. Per the original workflow: SOAPnuke was used to process the raw data, removing reads that contained adapters or uncalled bases, had a mean Phred below 15, or lacked an exact match to the constant primer or identifier. COPE v1.2.5 was used to merge the high-quality paired reads, and each unique nucleotide sequence was defined as a clonotype. MiTCR v1.1 was used to align the clonotypes against IMGT TRBV, TRBD and TRBJ reference segments. The analysis was restricted to V-J combinations with a frequency above 0.0001, which together covered over 99% of the repertoires. A TCS score was defined as the ratio of F50 (clonal expansion) to E x V (chaos), with BLOSUM62-based TCRdist applied between CDR3 peptides within each V-J. Welch's t-statistics and random forest reduced several hundred V-J features to roughly 13, which were used in a naive Bayes classifier (R e1071). TCRdb ran its own pipeline on the public reads, namely fastp trimming at Q25 and MiXCR clone calling, and kept in-frame beta chains. Under each unique CDR3 protein, matching rows form one entry showing the most common genes and DNA. The V and J calls come from TCRdb's annotation, not from the publication. Counted in this sample were approximately 400,000 distinct CDR3 sequences; approximately 18% of them appeared once. Of the sample, 40% to 45% falls within the top ten clones.

In the ophthalmopathy patients, disease was moderately to severely active, with a Clinical Activity Score of 3 or more, a NOSPECS grade of 4 or more, and a duration of less than 3 months. The study excluded patients with uncontrolled infections, other autoimmune diseases, pregnancy or lactation. Diagnoses relied on clinical symptoms, serum thyroxine and TRAb, thyroid ultrasound and orbital computed tomography. PBMCs were isolated from around 10 ml of fresh peripheral blood by Ficoll-Paque density gradient centrifugation. Total RNA was extracted using Trizol reagent, and RNA quality was assessed on an Agilent 2100 Bioanalyzer. This clonotype was detected ten times or more. Its antigen target is currently unknown. No base qualities exist here, and no much larger clone lies one base off it. The CDR1 and CDR2 encoded by the germline V gene are SGHAT and FQNNGV. Its CDR3 holds 17 amino acids, cysteine through phenylalanine. Only the CDR3 region is kept as DNA, spanning 51 bases read in frame from base 1. Trimming takes 3 bases off V and 2 bases off J; junction bases not matched to a gene: 7.

The sequence came from a man younger than 35 with Graves' ophthalmopathy. This sequence uses TRBV11-2 and TRBJ2-3, and 11 junction bases match TRBD2. The sample was blood. The DNA reads as follows: TGTGCCAGCAGCTTTCCCCTAGCGGGGGGCGCCACAGATACGCAGTATTTT. It specifies CASSFPLAGGATDTQYF.